What follows are 28 T cell receptor beta chains derived from one specimen sequenced in a study of blood T cell repertoires in COVID-19. Libraries were prepared by immunoSEQ multiplex PCR; TCRdb keeps only in-frame clonotypes and omits some of them. Found here are about 160,000 clones, around 87% of them singletons; the top ten hold 5% to 8.5%. The sequenced sample was PBMCs or T cells enriched from blood (not recorded which). The receptor source for this set is a woman aged 45-65 years who had recovered from COVID-19.

V gene TRBV20-1 combines with J gene TRBJ1-5, with 9 nucleotides matching TRBD1. Per germline, CDR1 DFQATT and CDR2 SNEGSKA (reference sequence). V lost 3 bases and J lost 5; bases outside the gene matches: 8. The CDR3 has 15 amino acids. CDR3 DNA sequence: TGCAGTGCTAGTTACGGAACAGGGGGCGATCAGCCCCAGCATTTT. Encoded protein: CSASYGTGGDQPQHF.

V is TRBV9 and J is TRBJ2-3; tentatively, D is TRBD2 (5 bases). V lost 10 bases to trimming and J lost 5 bases, with 8 bases between them. Germline V gene lookup returns CDR1 SGDLS and CDR2 YYNGEE. The length of the CDR3 is 10 residues. The CDR3: CASEGDTQYF. The CDR3 DNA reads TGTGCCTCCGAGGGAGATACGCAGTATTTT.

The chain has TRBV30 and TRBJ1-5, with unresolved D. The CDR3 contains 13 residues. Deletions cut 1 base from V and 2 bases from J, with 6 bases between. Germline V lookup: CDR1 GTSNPN, CDR2 SVGIG (reference sequence). DNA for the CDR3: TGTGCCTGGAGTGCGCAGGGCAATCAGCCCCAGCATTTT. The encoded protein is CAWSAQGNQPQHF.

V is TRBV7-6 and J is TRBJ2-5; TRBD2 agrees at 12 bases. In germline, CDR1 is SGHVS, CDR2 FNYEAQ. The J segment lost 2 bases and the V segment lost 5 bases, leaving 6 bases of the junction unmatched. The CDR3 covers 16 residues. CDR3 bases: TGTGCCAGCAGCCCCGGACTAGCGGGGTTACAAGAGACCCAGTACTTC. As protein: CASSPGLAGLQETQYF.

The V gene is TRBV2, the J gene TRBJ1-2; D possibly corresponds to TRBD1 (5 bases). V was trimmed by 6 bases and J by 2 bases, leaving 7 bases between them. Germline CDR1 SNHLY, CDR2 FYNNEI. The CDR3 has 12 residues. CDR3 DNA sequence: TGTGCCAGCAGCGGGGGAAACTATGGCTACACCTTC. Amino acid sequence: CASSGGNYGYTF.

There are a few counts of this clone. V gene TRBV5-6 combines with J gene TRBJ1-5; D possibly corresponds to TRBD1 (6 bases). CDR3 length equals 12 residues. V was cut by 7 bases and J by 4 bases, with 9 bases left in between. CDR1 is SGHDT and CDR2 is YYEEEE in the germline V gene. The CDR3 loop is CASGQINQPQHF. In nucleotides, the CDR3 is TGTGCCAGCGGACAGATTAATCAGCCCCAGCATTTT.

In its sample, this clone was seen a few times. This chain joins TRBV19 and TRBJ2-3; TRBD2 might be the D (5 bases). Germline V lookup: CDR1 LNHDA, CDR2 SQIVND (reference sequence). The V end was cut by 9 bases, the J end by 4 bases, with 14 bases between. The CDR3 is made up of 13 amino acids. The CDR3 protein is CARKRRRPDTQYF. DNA of the CDR3: TGTGCCAGAAAGCGGAGACGCCCAGATACGCAGTATTTT.

The rearrangement links TRBV19 to TRBJ2-1; the match to TRBD1 covers 7 bases. V dropped 0 bases and J dropped 15; count of bases not matched to a gene: 11. This CDR3 has 14 residues. Germline V lookup: CDR1 LNHDA, CDR2 SQIVND (reference sequence). CDR3: CASSIDRRQGLTFF. CDR3 DNA: TGTGCCAGTAGTATAGACCGTCGACAGGGTCTCACGTTCTTC.

The chain carries TRBV5-5 and TRBJ1-1; D is unresolved. The length of the CDR3 is 13 residues. Germline V gene data show CDR1 as SGHKS and CDR2 as YYEKEE (reference sequence). Trimming took off 0 bases at V and 10 bases at J, with 13 bases between the two ends. In DNA, the CDR3 is TGTGCCAGCAGCTTGGACGTCCCTAGCCCAGCTTTCTTT. It specifies CASSLDVPSPAFF.

This clone turned up a few times. This chain uses TRBV19 with TRBJ1-5, with D tentatively TRBD1 (5 bases). The V and J ends lost 3 bases and 2 bases respectively, with 11 bases between them. The germline V gene encodes CDR1 LNHDA and CDR2 SQIVND (reference sequence). The CDR3 spans 15 residues. The CDR3 spells CASSISRAGNQPQHF. The CDR3, as DNA: TGTGCCAGTAGTATCTCCAGGGCTGGCAATCAGCCCCAGCATTTT.

This clone was recorded many times. This rearrangement joins TRBV3-1 (or the pseudogene TRBV3-2) to TRBJ1-6; a possible D gene is TRBD1 (6 bases). Germline CDR1 LGHDT, CDR2 YNNKEL (reference sequence). The V gene lost 2 bases and the J gene lost 7 bases, with 12 bases spanning the gap. This CDR3 contains 15 residues. CDR3 nucleotides: TGTGCCAGCAGCCAAACCAGGGGATACAATTCACCCCTCCACTTT. Translated: CASSQTRGYNSPLHF.

The chain joins TRBV5-1 to TRBJ2-5; no reliable D call. CDR3 length equals 12 residues. The V end lost 4 bases, the J end lost 2 bases, and 6 bases lay between the germline ends. Germline CDR1 reads SGHRS; CDR2 reads YFSETQ. CDR3: CASSRVQETQYF. The CDR3 bases are TGCGCCAGCAGCCGAGTTCAAGAGACCCAGTACTTC.

This clone was observed once. The rearrangement links TRBV7-2 to TRBJ2-5, with 9 bases identical to TRBD1. The V segment lost 5 bases and the J segment 2 bases; nucleotides outside the gene matches: 6. The CDR3 length is 15 residues. The germline V gene has CDR1 SGHTA and CDR2 FQGNSA. The CDR3 DNA is TGTGCCAGCAGCCGCGGACAGGGGAGACAAGAGACCCAGTACTTC. This codes for CASSRGQGRQETQYF.

The CDR3 loop reads CASSLGRGMNTEAFF. Written as DNA, the CDR3 is TGTGCCAGCAGCTTGGGACGAGGAATGAACACTGAAGCTTTCTTT. This chain links TRBV5-4 with TRBJ1-1; D gene unclear. Germline CDR1 reads SGHNT; CDR2 reads YYREEE (reference sequence). V lost 0 bases to trimming and J lost 0 bases, with 9 bases between them. The CDR3 extends over 15 amino acids.

The V and J genes are TRBV19 and TRBJ1-6; 8 bases match TRBD1. CDR1 is LNHDA and CDR2 is SQIVND in the germline V gene (reference sequence). The length of the CDR3 is 15 residues. J gave up 5 bases and V 7 bases, and 7 bases lay outside the gene matches. Written as DNA, the CDR3 is TGTGCCAGTAATCAAAACAGGGGGAATAATTCACCCCTCCACTTT. This translates into CASNQNRGNNSPLHF. Combining the CDR3 with reference TRBV19 and TRBJ1-6 gives the whole variable domain DGGITQSPKYLFRKEGQNVTLSCEQNLNHDAMYWYRQDPGQGLRLIYYSQIVNDFQKGDIAEGYSVSREKKESFPLTVTSAQKNPTAFYLCASNQNRGNNSPLHFGNGTRLTVT.

V gene TRBV7-2 combines with J gene TRBJ2-1, with D maybe TRBD2 (6 bases). Trimming removed 3 bases from V and 0 bases from J, with 15 bases in between. The CDR3 loop spans 17 amino acids. Germline values: CDR1 SGHTA, CDR2 FQGNSA. This CDR3 reads CASSLDARDSSYNEQFF. For the CDR3, the DNA is TGTGCCAGCAGCTTGGACGCACGGGACTCCTCCTACAATGAGCAGTTCTTC.

This rearrangement joins TRBV2 to TRBJ1-6; D uncertain. The CDR3 has 14 residues. Germline V gene data show CDR1 as SNHLY and CDR2 as FYNNEI. V was pared by 7 bases and J by 1 base, with 8 bases between. As DNA, the CDR3 is TGTGCCAGCATGGGGAGATCCTATAATTCACCCCTCCACTTT. Its protein is CASMGRSYNSPLHF. Full variable domain (missing parts from reference TRBV2 and TRBJ1-6): EPEVTQTPSHQVTQMGQEVILRCVPISNHLYFYWYRQILGQKVEFLVSFYNNEISEKSEIFDDQFSVERPDGSNFTLKIRSTKLEDSAMYFCASMGRSYNSPLHFGNGTRLTVT.

V usage is TRBV1 and J usage is TRBJ2-3; the table's D call of TRBD2 was not tested on the DNA. TRBV1 is a listed pseudogene. The CDR3 covers 18 residues. The CDR3 spells CTSSQPAGSVKGTDTQYF. The CDR3 DNA is TGCACCAGCAGCCAACCAGCCGGGAGTGTAAAGGGCACAGATACGCAGTATTTT.

The chain employs TRBV9 and TRBJ1-5, with 10 nucleotides matching TRBD1. Losses at the gene ends were 0 bases for V and 4 bases for J; bases not matched to a gene: 10. Germline CDR1 reads SGDLS; CDR2 reads YYNGEE. The CDR3 loop spans 18 amino acids. CDR3 coding DNA: TGTGCCAGCAGCGTAGATTCAAGGCGGGGACAGGGGAATCAGCCCCAGCATTTT. Translated: CASSVDSRRGQGNQPQHF.

This clone occurred a few times. V and J are TRBV11-2 and TRBJ2-7; D is perhaps TRBD2 (7 bases). CDR3 length: 14 amino acids. V lost 1 base and J 7 bases, leaving 14 bases between the germline ends. Germline V gene sequence: CDR1 SGHAT, CDR2 FQNNGV. CDR3 protein: CASSLVGGAREQYF. The CDR3 DNA sequence: TGTGCCAGCAGCTTAGTAGGGGGGGCGAGGGAGCAGTACTTC.

The V and J genes are TRBV19 and TRBJ1-4, with 9 bases lining up with TRBD1. V shed 10 bases, J shed 5 bases, and the junction held 5 bases outside the gene matches. From germline, CDR1 is LNHDA and CDR2 SQIVND (reference sequence). This CDR3 has 13 residues. The CDR3 nucleotides read TGTGCCACCGGGACAGGGATAAATGAAAAACTGTTTTTT. As protein: CATGTGINEKLFF.

This clone was recorded a few times. The chain uses TRBV5-5 and TRBJ1-1; the match to TRBD1 covers 7 bases. Losses at the gene ends were 1 base for V and 11 bases for J; bases not matched to a gene: 8. This CDR3 is 13 amino acids long. Germline V gene data show CDR1 as SGHKS and CDR2 as YYEKEE (reference sequence). For the CDR3, the DNA is TGTGCCAGCAGCTTGATTGAAGGGGGCGACGCTTTCTTT. Its protein product is CASSLIEGGDAFF.

This clone was recorded a few times. The chain is built from TRBV7-9 and TRBJ2-7, with D possibly being TRBD2 (5 bases). The CDR3 is 16 residues long. Germline CDR1 SEHNR, CDR2 FQNEAQ (reference sequence). The V end lost 4 bases, the J end lost 2 bases, and 18 bases lay between the germline ends. CDR3 sequence reads: CASSSPRENFAYEQYF. CDR3 bases: TGTGCCAGCAGCTCGCCCCGGGAAAACTTCGCCTACGAGCAGTACTTC.

The chain has TRBV18 and TRBJ1-1; D remains unclear. The CDR3 totals 12 residues. V dropped 3 bases and J dropped 8 bases, with 10 bases sitting between them. Germline values: CDR1 KGHSH, CDR2 LQKENI. The DNA of the CDR3 is TGTGCCAGCTCACCCACGGGGAACGAAGCTTTCTTT. Translation: CASSPTGNEAFF. The entire variable domain, with the rest obtained from reference TRBV18 and TRBJ1-1, is as follows: NAGVMQNPRHLVRRRGQEARLRCSPMKGHSHVYWYRQLPEEGLKFMVYLQKENIIDESGMPKERFSAEFPKEGPSILRIQQVVRGDSAAYFCASSPTGNEAFFGQGTRLTVV.

This chain joins TRBV6-5 and TRBJ2-7; a weak D match, TRBD2 (5 bases). The CDR3 consists of 13 residues. CDR1 and CDR2 (germline): MNHEY, SVGAGI. Deletions cut 10 bases from V and 1 base from J, with 14 bases between. The CDR3 nucleotides read TGTGCCACCGGAGGCGGCCTGTCCTACGAGCAGTACTTC. It specifies CATGGGLSYEQYF.

V and J are TRBV9 and TRBJ2-7; maybe TRBD2 (7 bases). Germline assignment: CDR1 SGDLS and CDR2 YYNGEE. The V gene lost 3 bases and the J gene lost 2 bases, with 15 bases spanning the gap. There are 15 residues in the CDR3. DNA of the CDR3: TGTGCCAGCAGCGGGCCCCCGGGGGGCCCCTACGAGCAGTACTTC. Translation: CASSGPPGGPYEQYF. Complete variable domain (other parts from reference TRBV9 and TRBJ2-7): DSGVTQTPKHLITATGQRVTLRCSPRSGDLSVYWYQQSLDQGLQFLIQYYNGEERAKGNILERFSAQQFPDLHSELNLSSLELGDSALYFCASSGPPGGPYEQYFGPGTRLTVT.

V gene TRBV12-5 combines with J gene TRBJ2-7; a weak D match, TRBD1 (6 bases). CDR1 LGHNT and CDR2 FRNRAP come from the germline V gene. The CDR3 is 12 residues long. V was trimmed by 7 bases and J by 6 bases, leaving 13 bases between them. The DNA of the CDR3 is TGTGCTAGTGAACTAGGACAGACCGAGCAGTACTTC. Translation gives CASELGQTEQYF.

The chain carries TRBV19 and TRBJ1-5; 10 bases align to TRBD1. CDR1 and CDR2 (germline): LNHDA, SQIVND (reference sequence). Germline trimming cut 3 bases from V and 5 bases from J; bases unmatched to any gene: 10. The CDR3 sequence is 17 residues long. CDR3 loop: CASSIPLWDRGYQPQHF. In DNA form, the CDR3 reads TGTGCCAGTAGTATCCCTTTATGGGACAGGGGTTATCAGCCCCAGCATTTT.